The 11 T cell receptor beta chains given below trace back to one sample, sequenced in a study of cytomegalovirus exposure and HLA in healthy donors. This PCR relied on a set of 60 Vbeta primers and 13 Jbeta primers. Measured with immunoSEQ multiplex PCR; TCRdb has only the in-frame clones, and not every one. The sample comprises under 200,000 clones, roughly three quarters of which are singletons, and about 2% rests with the top ten. Sequencing was performed on PBMCs. The source is a woman aged 50 to 60 in good health and CMV-seronegative.

The chain joins TRBV6-6 to TRBJ1-5; perhaps TRBD1 as D (5 bases). Germline CDR1 reads MNHNY; CDR2 reads SVGAGI (reference sequence). Deletions cut 4 bases from V and 6 bases from J, with 10 bases between. The CDR3 has 13 residues. CDR3 in amino acids: CASSWGERQPQHF. The DNA of the CDR3 is TGTGCCAGCAGTTGGGGGGAGCGTCAGCCCCAGCATTTT.

This clone was detected only a few times. In DNA, the CDR3 is TGTGCCAGCAGCTTGTCTGGGGGGTATAATTCACCCCTCCACTTT. Amino acids: CASSLSGGYNSPLHF. V and J are TRBV5-6 and TRBJ1-6, with D tentatively TRBD1 (5 bases). V was clipped by 1 base and J by 4 bases, with 9 bases between them. Germline CDR1 reads SGHDT; CDR2 reads YYEEEE. This CDR3 is built from 15 residues.

A note on this clone: One end of the junction fails to match germline, which may point to a read error. This sample includes further DNA sequences coding for the same CDR3. The V gene is TRBV2, the J gene TRBJ1-2; D ambiguous. From germline, CDR1 is SNHLY and CDR2 FYNNEI. This CDR3 is 9 amino acids long. The CDR3 loop reads CASFSPHTF. CDR3 nucleotides: TGCGCCAGCTTTAGCCCCCACACCTTC.

The V gene is TRBV30, the J gene TRBJ1-6; 9 bases are a match to TRBD1. Trimming at V came to 6 bases and at J to 8 bases, leaving 5 bases not matched to a gene. Germline values: CDR1 GTSNPN, CDR2 SVGIG (reference sequence). The CDR3 sequence is 13 residues long. The CDR3 protein is CACQQGADSPLHF. CDR3 sequence (DNA): TGTGCCTGCCAACAGGGGGCGGATTCACCCCTCCACTTT.

The chain combines TRBV11-3 with TRBJ2-2; 9 nucleotides line up with TRBD2. The length of the CDR3 is 14 residues. J was trimmed by 6 bases and V by 5 bases; bases with no gene match: 4. The germline gives CDR1 SGHNT, CDR2 YENEEA. The CDR3 nucleotides are TGTGCCAGCAGCCACGGCGGGAGGGCCGGGGAGCTGTTTTTT. Translating gives CASSHGGRAGELFF.

This chain connects TRBV30 to TRBJ1-6; TRBD1 is a possible D gene (5 bases). This CDR3 spans 13 amino acids. Germline CDR1 GTSNPN, CDR2 SVGIG (reference sequence). The ends were cut back, 1 base at V and 10 bases at J, with 11 bases in the middle. CDR3 loop: CAWSGQSASPLHF. The CDR3 DNA is TGTGCCTGGAGTGGACAGTCAGCATCACCCCTCCACTTT.

The chain couples TRBV6-1 to TRBJ2-5, with D possibly being TRBD2 (6 bases). The V end lost 6 bases, the J end lost 5 bases, and 16 bases lay between the germline ends. Germline V CDR1 and CDR2: MNHNS, SASEGT. There are 14 residues in the CDR3. The CDR3 DNA reads TGTGCCAGCAGCGCCCCGACTAGTCCGGAGACCCAGTACTTC. Protein sequence: CASSAPTSPETQYF.

This clone was counted only a few times. The genes are TRBV5-8 and TRBJ1-4, with D perhaps TRBD1 (6 bases). Germline lookup yields CDR1 SGHTS and CDR2 YDEGEE. V was clipped by 3 bases and J by 5 bases, with 14 bases between them. The CDR3 is 15 amino acids. As DNA, the CDR3 is TGTGCCAGCAGCTGGGGTGTGGGGGCGAATGAAAAACTGTTTTTT. Protein sequence: CASSWGVGANEKLFF. Complete variable domain (other parts from reference TRBV5-8 and TRBJ1-4): EAGVTQSPTHLIKTRGQQATLRCSPISGHTSVYWYQQALGLGLQFLLWYDEGEERNRGNFPPRFSGRQFPNYSSELNVNALELEDSALYLCASSWGVGANEKLFFGSGTQLSVL.

The V call is TRBV27, the J call TRBJ2-3, with TRBD2 matching 7 bases. Trimming removed 6 bases from V and 5 bases from J; junction bases left unmatched: 8. CDR3 length equals 14 residues. CDR1 and CDR2 (germline): MNHEY, SMNVEV (reference sequence). This CDR3 reads CASSKTSRGDTQYF. DNA of the CDR3: TGTGCCAGCAGCAAGACTAGCCGGGGAGATACGCAGTATTTT.

This clone was found once. One end of the junction is discordant with germline, which a read error may explain. The chain joins TRBV7-9 to TRBJ2-1; 8 bases are a match to TRBD2. There are 17 residues in the CDR3. Per germline, CDR1 SEHNR and CDR2 FQNEAQ (reference sequence). The CDR3 DNA follows: TGTTCCAGCAGCTTGCCCCTAGCGGGTGAGGGGGGGAATGAGCAGTTCTTC. Protein product: CSSSLPLAGEGGNEQFF. Based on the CDR3 plus reference TRBV7-9 and TRBJ2-1, the full variable domain is DTGVSQNPRHKITKRGQNVTFRCDPISEHNRLYWYRQTLGQGPEFLTYFQNEAQLEKSRLLSDRFSAERPKGSFSTLEIQRTEQGDSAMYLCSSSLPLAGEGGNEQFFGPGTRLTVL.

The rearrangement links TRBV28 to TRBJ1-2; D ambiguous. V shed 6 bases and J shed 2 bases, with 13 bases lying between them. CDR1 MDHEN and CDR2 SYDVKM come from the germline V gene. This CDR3 spans 14 amino acids. The CDR3 loop is CASSRSGWNYGYTF. The CDR3 nucleotides read TGTGCCAGCAGCCGGAGCGGGTGGAACTATGGCTACACCTTC.